Listed below are T cell receptor beta chains from one sample, sequenced in a study of blood T cell repertoires in COVID-19. Sequencing was performed with immunoSEQ multiplex PCR; in TCRdb, only in-frame clones are kept and a portion is missing. The table shows about 160,000 clones, with 82% occurring only once. Sequencing was performed on peripheral blood. These receptors all stem from a woman between 35 and 50 years old with COVID-19, enrolled during active disease. Both conserved end residues are part of each CDR3. The D gene is left open where the match is weak.

cdr3_nt,cdr3_aa,v_call,d_call,j_call,cdr3_length
TGCAGTGCTACCATAGCGTACGAGCAGTACTTC,CSATIAYEQYF,TRBV20-1,-,TRBJ2-7,11
TGTGCCAGCAGCCAAGATAAATGGGGGGGAGAGACCCAGTACTTC,CASSQDKWGGETQYF,TRBV3-1/TRBV3-2,TRBD2,TRBJ2-5,15
TGTGCCAGCAGCTTTCTGCCGGGACTAGCGGGCCACGCCTACGAGCAGTACTTC,CASSFLPGLAGHAYEQYF,TRBV11-2,TRBD2,TRBJ2-7,18
TGTGCCTGGAGTGCCAGGGGAAATCAGCCCCAGCATTTT,CAWSARGNQPQHF,TRBV30,-,TRBJ1-5,13
TGTGCCTGGAAAGCCTCTGGAAACACCATATATTTT,CAWKASGNTIYF,TRBV30,-,TRBJ1-3,12
TGTGCCACCAGCGTCAATCCGGGGAAGAACACTGAAGCTTTCTTT,CATSVNPGKNTEAFF,TRBV15,-,TRBJ1-1,15
TGTGCCAGCACAACGCGAAAGCTAGTGTATAATTCACCCCTCCACTTT,CASTTRKLVYNSPLHF,TRBV28,-,TRBJ1-6,16
TGTGCCAGCAGCCAAACACTCCATCCGGGACAGGGGGCCCATCAGCCCCAGCATTTT,CASSQTLHPGQGAHQPQHF,TRBV3-1/TRBV3-2,TRBD1,TRBJ1-5,19
TGTGCCAGCAGCTCTCGGACTAGCGGGACGGGGGCTAACATTCAGTACTTC,CASSSRTSGTGANIQYF,TRBV5-4,TRBD2,TRBJ2-4,17
TGTGCCAGCAGCCAAGATATAGGAGGGTTCGGGGTAAAGTTCTTC,CASSQDIGGFGVKFF,TRBV14,-,TRBJ2-1,15